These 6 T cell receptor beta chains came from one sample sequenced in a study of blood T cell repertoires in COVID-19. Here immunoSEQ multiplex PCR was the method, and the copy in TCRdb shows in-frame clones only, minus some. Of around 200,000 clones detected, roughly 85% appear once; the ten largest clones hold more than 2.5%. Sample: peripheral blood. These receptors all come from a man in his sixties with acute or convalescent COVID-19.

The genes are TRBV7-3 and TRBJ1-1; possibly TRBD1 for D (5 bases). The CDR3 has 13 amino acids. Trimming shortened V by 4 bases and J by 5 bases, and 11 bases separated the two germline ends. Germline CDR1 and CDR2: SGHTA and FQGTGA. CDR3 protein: CASSSDRGTEAFF. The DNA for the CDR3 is TGTGCCAGCAGCTCCGACCGGGGGACTGAAGCTTTCTTT. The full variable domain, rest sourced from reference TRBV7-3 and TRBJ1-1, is GAGVSQTPSNKVTEKGKYVELRCDPISGHTALYWYRQSLGQGPEFLIYFQGTGAADDSGLPNDRFFAVRPEGSVSTLKIQRTERGDSAVYLCASSSDRGTEAFFGQGTRLTVV.

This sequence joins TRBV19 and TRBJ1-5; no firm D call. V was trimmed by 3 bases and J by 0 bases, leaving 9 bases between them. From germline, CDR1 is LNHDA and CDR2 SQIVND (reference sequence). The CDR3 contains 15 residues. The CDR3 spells CASSIEGYSNQPQHF. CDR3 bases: TGTGCCAGTAGTATTGAGGGATATAGCAATCAGCCCCAGCATTTT. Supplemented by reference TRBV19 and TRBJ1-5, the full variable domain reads DGGITQSPKYLFRKEGQNVTLSCEQNLNHDAMYWYRQDPGQGLRLIYYSQIVNDFQKGDIAEGYSVSREKKESFPLTVTSAQKNPTAFYLCASSIEGYSNQPQHFGDGTRLSIL.

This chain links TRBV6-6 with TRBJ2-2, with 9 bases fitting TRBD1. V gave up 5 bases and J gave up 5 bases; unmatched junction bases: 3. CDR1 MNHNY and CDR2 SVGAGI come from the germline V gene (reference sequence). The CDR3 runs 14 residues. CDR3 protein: CASSRQGGTGELFF. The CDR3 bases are TGTGCCAGCAGTCGACAGGGGGGAACCGGGGAGCTGTTTTTT.

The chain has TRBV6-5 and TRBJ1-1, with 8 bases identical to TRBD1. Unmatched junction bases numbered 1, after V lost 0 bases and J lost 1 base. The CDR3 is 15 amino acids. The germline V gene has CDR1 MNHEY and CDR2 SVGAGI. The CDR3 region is CASSYSTGANTEAFF. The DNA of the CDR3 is TGTGCCAGCAGTTACTCGACAGGGGCGAACACTGAAGCTTTCTTT.

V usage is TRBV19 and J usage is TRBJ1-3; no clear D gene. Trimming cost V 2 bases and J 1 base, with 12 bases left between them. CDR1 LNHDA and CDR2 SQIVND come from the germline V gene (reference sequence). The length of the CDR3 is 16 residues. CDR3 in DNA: TGTGCCAGTAGTATAATTCCCACCACTTCTGGAAACACCATATATTTT. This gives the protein CASSIIPTTSGNTIYF.

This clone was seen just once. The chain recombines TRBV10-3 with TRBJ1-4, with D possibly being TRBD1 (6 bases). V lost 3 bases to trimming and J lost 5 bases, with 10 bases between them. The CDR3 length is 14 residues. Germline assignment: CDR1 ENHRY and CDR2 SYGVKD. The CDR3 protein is CAISESQGNEKLFF. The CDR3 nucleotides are TGTGCCATCAGTGAAAGTCAGGGGAATGAAAAACTGTTTTTT.